A single sample gave rise to the 12 T cell receptor beta chains below, sequenced in a study of cytomegalovirus exposure and HLA in healthy donors. The PCR ran on 60 Vbeta and 13 Jbeta primers. The protocol was immunoSEQ multiplex PCR, while the TCRdb copy is restricted to in-frame clones and leaves out a portion. The data show about 64,000 clones, with 55% to 70% seen just once and about 2.9% held by the top ten. The sample consisted of PBMCs. All receptors derive from a woman between 45 and 65 years old in good health and CMV-seronegative.

The chain uses TRBV15 and TRBJ2-7, with D uncertain. CDR1 LNHNV and CDR2 YYDKDF come from the germline V gene (reference sequence). Trimming took 4 bases from V and 3 from J, leaving 10 bases between them. The CDR3 has 13 amino acids. The CDR3 sequence: CATSIDAVYEQYF. The CDR3 nucleotides are TGTGCCACCAGCATTGACGCGGTCTACGAGCAGTACTTC.

V and J are TRBV28 and TRBJ1-1; D call uncertain. Trimming stripped 5 bases from V and 1 base from J, with 14 bases between. CDR1 is MDHEN and CDR2 is SYDVKM in the germline V gene. This CDR3 is built from 15 residues. In DNA, the CDR3 is TGTGCCAGCAGTCGTAGACACGGCTGGAACACTGAAGCTTTCTTT. It yields the protein CASSRRHGWNTEAFF.

The chain uses TRBV2 and TRBJ2-3; the match to TRBD2 covers 9 bases. This CDR3 has 16 residues. V lost 4 bases to trimming and J lost 5 bases; unmatched junction nucleotides: 10. Germline CDR1 is SNHLY and CDR2 is FYNNEI. CDR3 sequence: CASSGVSGRRGDTQYF. The CDR3 bases are TGTGCCAGCAGTGGCGTAAGCGGGAGGCGTGGAGATACGCAGTATTTT. Combining the CDR3 with reference TRBV2 and TRBJ2-3 gives the whole variable domain EPEVTQTPSHQVTQMGQEVILRCVPISNHLYFYWYRQILGQKVEFLVSFYNNEISEKSEIFDDQFSVERPDGSNFTLKIRSTKLEDSAMYFCASSGVSGRRGDTQYFGPGTRLTVL.

The chain has TRBV6-5 and TRBJ2-1, with a possible D match to TRBD1 (6 bases). CDR1 and CDR2 (germline): MNHEY, SVGAGI. The CDR3 spans 13 residues. Trimming took off 5 bases at V and 5 bases at J, with 10 bases between the two ends. The CDR3 here is CASSHRDNNEQFF. CDR3 bases: TGTGCCAGCAGTCACCGGGACAACAATGAGCAGTTCTTC.

V is TRBV4-1 and J is TRBJ1-2, with 9 positions matching TRBD1. The CDR3 has 14 residues. Looked up from germline, CDR1 is MGHRA and CDR2 is YSYEKL. After removal of 1 base from V and 5 bases from J, the junction contained 2 bases not matched to a gene. CDR3 amino acids: CASSQADRGYGYTF. CDR3 DNA sequence: TGCGCCAGCAGCCAAGCGGACAGGGGTTATGGCTACACCTTC.

This clone was seen more than once but under ten times. The genes are TRBV19 and TRBJ2-1, with D possibly TRBD2 on 5 matching bases. Trimming took 6 bases from V and 9 from J, leaving 21 bases between them. The CDR3 sequence is 15 residues long. Germline-derived CDR1 and CDR2 are LNHDA and SQIVND (reference sequence). As DNA, the CDR3 is TGTGCCAGTAGCCTCATTAATCTGAGGGAAAGTGAGCAGTTCTTC. It encodes CASSLINLRESEQFF.

This clone has only a few counts. This rearrangement joins TRBV7-9 to TRBJ2-7, with D possibly matching TRBD1 (6 bases). Trimming pared 1 base from V and 7 bases from J, leaving 20 bases between. This CDR3 contains 16 residues. Germline V gives CDR1 SEHNR, CDR2 FQNEAQ (reference sequence). CDR3 nucleotide sequence: TGTGCCAGCAGCTTAGATTCCAGGGGAATATCGGGGGAGCAGTACTTC. As protein: CASSLDSRGISGEQYF.

The V call is TRBV7-9, the J call TRBJ1-5, with D perhaps matching TRBD1 (5 bases). Germline V gene lookup returns CDR1 SEHNR and CDR2 FQNEAQ (reference sequence). The CDR3 is 16 amino acids. Trimming took off 1 base at V and 2 bases at J, with 12 bases between the two ends. The CDR3 DNA is TGTGCCAGCAGCTTAGGGGCAGGGTCGGGCAATCAGCCCCAGCATTTT. It encodes CASSLGAGSGNQPQHF.

Only a few counts were recorded for this clone. One end of the junction does not line up with germline, which may come from a read error. The rearrangement uses TRBV23-1 and TRBJ1-1, with 7 bases fitting TRBD1. TRBV23-1 is an open reading frame whose function is uncertain. The CDR3 consists of 17 residues. CDR3 nucleotide sequence: TGCGTCAGCAGTCAACCGTTGGTGAGGGGGCTGAACACTGAAGCTTTCTTT. Amino acids: CVSSQPLVRGLNTEAFF.

A few counts support this clone. V gene TRBV5-1 combines with J gene TRBJ2-1; TRBD2 aligns across 12 bases. Losses at the gene ends were 0 bases for V and 8 bases for J; bases not matched to a gene: 6. The CDR3 extends over 16 amino acids. Looked up from germline, CDR1 is SGHRS and CDR2 is YFSETQ. The CDR3 loop is CASSLGASGRVHEQFF. CDR3 sequence (DNA): TGCGCCAGCAGCTTGGGAGCTAGCGGGAGGGTTCATGAGCAGTTCTTC.

The chain uses TRBV19 and TRBJ1-1; D is unresolved. Germline CDR1 LNHDA, CDR2 SQIVND (reference sequence). V lost 4 bases to trimming and J lost 3 bases, with 15 bases between them. This CDR3 is built from 15 residues. The CDR3 protein is CASSRIGVRDTEAFF. CDR3 DNA: TGTGCCAGTAGTAGGATCGGGGTGCGGGACACTGAAGCTTTCTTT.

The rearrangement joins TRBV27 to TRBJ1-1; perhaps TRBD1 as D (6 bases). Trimming cost V 6 bases and J 0 bases, with 14 bases left between them. Germline V gene lookup returns CDR1 MNHEY and CDR2 SMNVEV (reference sequence). CDR3 size: 15 residues. The CDR3 here is CASRDRDTLNTEAFF. The CDR3 DNA sequence: TGTGCCAGCAGAGACCGGGACACCTTGAACACTGAAGCTTTCTTT.